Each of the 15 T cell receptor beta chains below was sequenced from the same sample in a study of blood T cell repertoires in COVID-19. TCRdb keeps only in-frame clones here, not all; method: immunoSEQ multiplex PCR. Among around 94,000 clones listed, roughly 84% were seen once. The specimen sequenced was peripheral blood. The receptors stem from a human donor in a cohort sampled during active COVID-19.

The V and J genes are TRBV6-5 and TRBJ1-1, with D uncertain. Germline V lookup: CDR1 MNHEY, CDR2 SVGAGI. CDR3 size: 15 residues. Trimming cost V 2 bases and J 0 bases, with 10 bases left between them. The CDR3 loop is CASSYPGMMNTEAFF. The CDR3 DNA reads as TGTGCCAGCAGTTACCCGGGAATGATGAACACTGAAGCTTTCTTT.

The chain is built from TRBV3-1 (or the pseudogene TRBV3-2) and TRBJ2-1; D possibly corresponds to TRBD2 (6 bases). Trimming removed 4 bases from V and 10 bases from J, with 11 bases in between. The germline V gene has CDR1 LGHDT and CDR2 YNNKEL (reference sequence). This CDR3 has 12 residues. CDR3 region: CASSLGGWEQFF. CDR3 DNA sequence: TGTGCCAGCAGCCTGGGAGGCTGGGAGCAGTTCTTC.

The CDR3 DNA is TGTGCCAGCTCACCACCTTCCATGGACAGGAAAAACATTCAGTACTTC. Translating gives CASSPPSMDRKNIQYF. The V gene is TRBV18, the J gene TRBJ2-4; 7 bases match TRBD1. CDR3 length equals 16 residues. Germline V gene lookup returns CDR1 KGHSH and CDR2 LQKENI. V lost 0 bases, J lost 4 bases, and 6 bases stayed unmatched.

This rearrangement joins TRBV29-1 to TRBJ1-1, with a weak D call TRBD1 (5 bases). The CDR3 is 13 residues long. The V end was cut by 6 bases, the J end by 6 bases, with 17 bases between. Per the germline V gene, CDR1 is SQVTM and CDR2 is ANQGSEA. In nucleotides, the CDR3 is TGCAGCGTAGGCAGGGCCACTGGCGCTGAAGCTTTCTTT. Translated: CSVGRATGAEAFF.

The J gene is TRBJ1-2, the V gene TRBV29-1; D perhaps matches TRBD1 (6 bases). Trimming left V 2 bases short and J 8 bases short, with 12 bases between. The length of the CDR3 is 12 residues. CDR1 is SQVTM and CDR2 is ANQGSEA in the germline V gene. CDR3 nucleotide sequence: TGCAGCGTTGAACTGGGGGCAGGGGGCTACACCTTC. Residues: CSVELGAGGYTF.

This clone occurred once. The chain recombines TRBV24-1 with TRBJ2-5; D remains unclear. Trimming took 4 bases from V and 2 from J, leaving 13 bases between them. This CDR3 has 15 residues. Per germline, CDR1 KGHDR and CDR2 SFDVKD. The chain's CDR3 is CATSDGSDGQETQYF. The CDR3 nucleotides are TGTGCCACCAGTGACGGCAGCGATGGTCAAGAGACCCAGTACTTC.

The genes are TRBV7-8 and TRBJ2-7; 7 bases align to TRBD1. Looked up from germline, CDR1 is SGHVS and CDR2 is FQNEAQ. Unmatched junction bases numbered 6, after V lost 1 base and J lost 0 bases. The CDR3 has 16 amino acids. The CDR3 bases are TGTGCCAGCAGCTTAGGGGACAGATTTAGCTCCTACGAGCAGTACTTC. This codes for CASSLGDRFSSYEQYF.

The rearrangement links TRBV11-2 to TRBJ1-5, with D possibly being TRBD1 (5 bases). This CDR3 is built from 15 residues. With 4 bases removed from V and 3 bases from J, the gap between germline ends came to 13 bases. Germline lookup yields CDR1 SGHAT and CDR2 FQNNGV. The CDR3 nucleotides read TGTGCCAGCAGCTGGATGGGGGGGATCAATCAGCCCCAGCATTTT. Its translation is CASSWMGGINQPQHF.

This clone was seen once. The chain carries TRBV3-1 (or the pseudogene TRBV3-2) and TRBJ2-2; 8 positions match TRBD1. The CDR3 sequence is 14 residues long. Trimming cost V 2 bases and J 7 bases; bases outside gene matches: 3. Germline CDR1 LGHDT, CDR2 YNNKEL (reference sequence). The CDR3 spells CASSQQGAGGELFF. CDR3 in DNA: TGTGCCAGCAGCCAACAGGGGGCAGGCGGGGAGCTGTTTTTT.

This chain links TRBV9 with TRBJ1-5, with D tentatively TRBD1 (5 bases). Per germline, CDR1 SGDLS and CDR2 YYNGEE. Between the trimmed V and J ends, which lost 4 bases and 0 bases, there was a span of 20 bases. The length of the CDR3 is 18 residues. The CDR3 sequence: CASSPRGRRSYSNQPQHF. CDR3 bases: TGTGCCAGCAGCCCAAGGGGAAGGCGGTCCTATAGCAATCAGCCCCAGCATTTT.

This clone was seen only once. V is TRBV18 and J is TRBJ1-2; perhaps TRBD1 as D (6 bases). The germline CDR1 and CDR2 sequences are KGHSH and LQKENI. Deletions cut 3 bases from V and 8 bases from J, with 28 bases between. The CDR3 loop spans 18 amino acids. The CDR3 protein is CASSPLGGRSLSSGGYTF. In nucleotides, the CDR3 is TGTGCCAGCTCACCGTTGGGGGGGCGATCGTTATCGAGTGGCGGCTACACCTTC.

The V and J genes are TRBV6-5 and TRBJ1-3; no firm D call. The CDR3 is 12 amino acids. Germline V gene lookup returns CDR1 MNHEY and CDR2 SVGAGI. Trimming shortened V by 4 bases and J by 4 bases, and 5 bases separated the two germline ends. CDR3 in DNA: TGTGCCAGCAGTTCGACAGGAAACACCATATATTTT. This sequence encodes CASSSTGNTIYF.

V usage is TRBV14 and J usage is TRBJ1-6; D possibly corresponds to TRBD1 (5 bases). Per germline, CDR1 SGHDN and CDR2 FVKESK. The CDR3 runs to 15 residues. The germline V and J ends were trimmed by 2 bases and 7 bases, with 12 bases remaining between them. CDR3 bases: TGTGCCAGCAGCCAACTCCGGGCAGGGAATTCACCCCTCCACTTT. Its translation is CASSQLRAGNSPLHF.

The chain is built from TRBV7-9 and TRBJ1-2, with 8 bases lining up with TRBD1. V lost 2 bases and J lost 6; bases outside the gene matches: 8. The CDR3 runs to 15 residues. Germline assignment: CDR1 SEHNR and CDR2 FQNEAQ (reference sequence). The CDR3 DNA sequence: TGTGCCAGCAGCTTAAATCGGGGACAGGATAATGGCTACACCTTC. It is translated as CASSLNRGQDNGYTF. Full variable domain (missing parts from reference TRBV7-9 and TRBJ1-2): DTGVSQNPRHKITKRGQNVTFRCDPISEHNRLYWYRQTLGQGPEFLTYFQNEAQLEKSRLLSDRFSAERPKGSFSTLEIQRTEQGDSAMYLCASSLNRGQDNGYTFGSGTRLTVV.

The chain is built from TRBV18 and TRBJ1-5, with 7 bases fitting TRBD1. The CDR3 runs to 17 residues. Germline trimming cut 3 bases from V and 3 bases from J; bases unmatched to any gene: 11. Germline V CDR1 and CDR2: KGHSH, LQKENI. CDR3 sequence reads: CASSPEQHRGDNQPQHF. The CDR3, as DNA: TGTGCCAGCTCACCTGAGCAACACAGGGGTGACAATCAGCCCCAGCATTTT.